This T cell receptor (beta chain) stems from a study of post-analysis software for immune sequencing data. Study outcomes and limitations: Five or six TRBV segments, TRBV5-6, TRBV5-1 and TRBV20-1 among them, were found more frequent in patients than controls.

This clonotype was counted once. Its antigen is unknown. The germline V gene encodes CDR1 SGHTA and CDR2 FQGTGA. V was cut by 5 bases and J by 0 bases, with 9 bases left in between. The CDR3 totals 14 residues. Carried by the TCR beta cDNA libraries were unique molecular identifiers. TCRdb independently ran MiXCR on the PCR reads; one entry per CDR3 protein. The sample shows some 450,000 distinct CDR3 sequences, nearly 45% of them seen only once. This TCR came from a girl aged 5 to 17 with multiple sclerosis. The material sequenced was blood. V usage is TRBV7-3 and J usage is TRBJ2-3; D unresolved. CDR3 coding DNA: TGTGCCAGCAGCCCCGCTTGGAGCACAGATACGCAGTATTTT. It specifies CASSPAWSTDTQYF.